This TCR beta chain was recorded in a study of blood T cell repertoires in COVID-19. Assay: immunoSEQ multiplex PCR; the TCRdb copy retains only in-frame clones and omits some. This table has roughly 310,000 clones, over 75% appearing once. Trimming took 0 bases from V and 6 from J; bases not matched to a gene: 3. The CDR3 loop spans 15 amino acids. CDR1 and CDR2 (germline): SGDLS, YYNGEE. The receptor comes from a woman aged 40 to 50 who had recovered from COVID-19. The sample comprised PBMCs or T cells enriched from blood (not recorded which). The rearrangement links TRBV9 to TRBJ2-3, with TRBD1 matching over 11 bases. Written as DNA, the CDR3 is TGTGCCAGCAGCGTAGTAGGGACAGGGGGGGATACGCAGTATTTT. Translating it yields CASSVVGTGGDTQYF.